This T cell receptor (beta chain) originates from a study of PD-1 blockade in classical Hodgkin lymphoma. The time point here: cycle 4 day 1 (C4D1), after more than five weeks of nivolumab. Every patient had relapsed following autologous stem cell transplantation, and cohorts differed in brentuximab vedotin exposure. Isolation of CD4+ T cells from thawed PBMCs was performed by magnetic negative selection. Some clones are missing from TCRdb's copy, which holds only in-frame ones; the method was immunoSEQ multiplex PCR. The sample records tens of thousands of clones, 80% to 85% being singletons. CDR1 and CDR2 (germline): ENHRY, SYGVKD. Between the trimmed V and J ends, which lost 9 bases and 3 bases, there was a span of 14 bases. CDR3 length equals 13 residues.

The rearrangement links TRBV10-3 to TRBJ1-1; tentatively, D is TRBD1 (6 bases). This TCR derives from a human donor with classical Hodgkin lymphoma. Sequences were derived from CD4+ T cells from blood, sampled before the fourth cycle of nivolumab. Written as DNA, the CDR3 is TGTGCCATTTCACGGGGGCGCGACACTGAAGCTTTCTTT. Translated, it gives CAISRGRDTEAFF.